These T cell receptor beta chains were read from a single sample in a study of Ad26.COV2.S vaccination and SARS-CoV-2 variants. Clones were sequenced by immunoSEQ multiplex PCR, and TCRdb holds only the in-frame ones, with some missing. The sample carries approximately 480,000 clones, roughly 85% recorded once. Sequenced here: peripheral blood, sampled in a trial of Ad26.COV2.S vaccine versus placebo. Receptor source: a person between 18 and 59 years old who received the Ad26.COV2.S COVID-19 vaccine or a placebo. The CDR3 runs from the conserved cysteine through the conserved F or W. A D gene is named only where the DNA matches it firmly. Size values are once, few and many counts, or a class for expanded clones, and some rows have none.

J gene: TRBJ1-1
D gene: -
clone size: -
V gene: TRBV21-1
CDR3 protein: CASSKAPWTANTEAFF
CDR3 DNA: TGTGCCAGCAGCAAAGCGCCTTGGACAGCAAACACTGAAGCTTTCTTT

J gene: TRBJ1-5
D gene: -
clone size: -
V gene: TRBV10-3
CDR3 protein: CAISEQGLGHQPQHF
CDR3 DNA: TGTGCCATCAGTGAACAGGGTTTGGGGCATCAGCCCCAGCATTTT

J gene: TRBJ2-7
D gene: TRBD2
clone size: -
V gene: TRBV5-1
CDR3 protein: CATLAGGSYEQYF
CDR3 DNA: TGCGCCACCTTGGCGGGAGGCTCCTACGAGCAGTACTTC

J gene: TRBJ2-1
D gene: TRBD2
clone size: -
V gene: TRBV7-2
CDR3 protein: CASSSGTRQFF
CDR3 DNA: TGTGCCAGCAGCTCAGGGACTAGACAGTTCTTC

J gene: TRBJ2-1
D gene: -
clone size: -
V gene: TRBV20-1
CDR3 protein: CSADMDEQFF
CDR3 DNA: TGCAGTGCCGATATGGATGAGCAGTTCTTC

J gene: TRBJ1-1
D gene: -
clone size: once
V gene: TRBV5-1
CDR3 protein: CASSQQTGRTEAFF
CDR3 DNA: TGCGCCAGCAGCCAACAAACAGGGAGAACTGAAGCTTTCTTT

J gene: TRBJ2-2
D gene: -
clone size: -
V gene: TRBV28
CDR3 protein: CASSPLGGLGTGELFF
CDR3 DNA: TGTGCCAGCAGTCCCCTGGGCGGTCTCGGGACCGGGGAGCTGTTTTTT

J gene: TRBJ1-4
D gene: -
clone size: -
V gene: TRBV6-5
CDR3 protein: CASRATAATNEKLFF
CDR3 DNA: TGTGCCAGCAGGGCAACAGCTGCAACTAATGAAAAACTGTTTTTT

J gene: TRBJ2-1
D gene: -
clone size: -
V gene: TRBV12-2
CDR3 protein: CASRTTQGKGYYNEQFF
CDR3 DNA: TGTGCAAGTCGTACAACGCAGGGAAAAGGCTACTACAATGAGCAGTTCTTC

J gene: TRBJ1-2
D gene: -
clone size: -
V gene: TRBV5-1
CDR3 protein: CASSLESGYNYGYTF
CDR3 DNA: TGCGCCAGCAGCTTGGAGTCAGGTTACAACTATGGCTACACCTTC

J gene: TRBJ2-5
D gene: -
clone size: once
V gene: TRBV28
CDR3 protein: CASSLSSGLWGQETQYF
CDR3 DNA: TGTGCCAGCAGTTTATCGTCCGGGCTTTGGGGTCAAGAGACCCAGTACTTC

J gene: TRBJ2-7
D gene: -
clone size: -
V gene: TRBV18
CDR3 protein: CASSPKGPGIYEQYF
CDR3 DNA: TGTGCCAGCTCACCAAAAGGGCCAGGGATCTACGAGCAGTACTTC

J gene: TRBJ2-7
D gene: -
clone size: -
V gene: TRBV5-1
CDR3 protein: CASSHTPSAYEQYF
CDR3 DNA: TGCGCCAGCAGCCACACACCATCGGCGTACGAGCAGTACTTC

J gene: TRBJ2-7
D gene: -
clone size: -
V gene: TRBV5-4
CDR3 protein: CASSLAGTYEQYF
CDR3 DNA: TGTGCCAGCAGCTTGGCGGGTACCTACGAGCAGTACTTC

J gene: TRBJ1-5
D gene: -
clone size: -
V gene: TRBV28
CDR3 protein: CASPPTRQLFSNQPQHF
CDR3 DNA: TGTGCCAGTCCCCCGACTCGACAACTGTTTAGCAATCAGCCCCAGCATTTT

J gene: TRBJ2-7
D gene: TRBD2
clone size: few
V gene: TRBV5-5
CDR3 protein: CASLGGTSHDEQYF
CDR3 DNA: TGTGCCAGCTTGGGGGGGACTAGTCACGACGAGCAGTACTTC

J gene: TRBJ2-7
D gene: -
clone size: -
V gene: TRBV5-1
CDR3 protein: CASSLNPGVGYEQYF
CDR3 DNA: TGCGCCAGCAGCTTGAATCCGGGAGTAGGGTACGAGCAGTACTTC

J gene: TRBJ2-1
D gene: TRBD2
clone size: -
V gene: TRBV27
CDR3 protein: CASRYELAGGVSAYNEQFF
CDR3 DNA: TGTGCCAGCAGATACGAACTAGCGGGAGGGGTAAGCGCCTACAATGAGCAGTTCTTC

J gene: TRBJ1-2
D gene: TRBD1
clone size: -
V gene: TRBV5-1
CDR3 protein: CASSLSGGDYGYTF
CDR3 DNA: TGCGCCAGCAGCTTGTCAGGGGGGGACTATGGCTACACCTTC

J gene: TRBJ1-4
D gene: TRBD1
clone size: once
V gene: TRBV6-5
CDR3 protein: CASSPGQGAHEKLFF
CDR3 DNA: TGTGCCAGCAGTCCGGGACAGGGGGCACATGAAAAACTGTTTTTT

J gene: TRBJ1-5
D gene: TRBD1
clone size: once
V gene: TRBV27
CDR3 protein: CASSPRTGEGQPQHF
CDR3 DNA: TGTGCCAGCAGTCCTCGGACAGGGGAGGGACAGCCCCAGCATTTT

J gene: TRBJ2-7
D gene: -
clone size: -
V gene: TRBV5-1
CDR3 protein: CASSPGPLGAYEQYF
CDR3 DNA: TGCGCCAGCAGCCCGGGGCCCTTAGGGGCCTACGAGCAGTACTTC

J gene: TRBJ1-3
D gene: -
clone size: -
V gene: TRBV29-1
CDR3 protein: CSVEVTSGNTIYF
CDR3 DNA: TGCAGCGTTGAGGTGACCTCTGGAAACACCATATATTTT

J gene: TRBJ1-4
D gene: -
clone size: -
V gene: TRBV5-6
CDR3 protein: CASSLGRNEKLFF
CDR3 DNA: TGTGCCAGCAGCTTGGGTCGTAATGAAAAACTGTTTTTT

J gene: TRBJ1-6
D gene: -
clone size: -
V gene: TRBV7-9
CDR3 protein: CASSHDGTLGNSPLHF
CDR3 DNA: TGTGCCAGCAGCCACGATGGGACACTGGGCAATTCACCCCTCCACTTT

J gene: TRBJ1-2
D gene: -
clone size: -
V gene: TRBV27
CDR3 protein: CASSFTGTGYGYTF
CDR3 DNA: TGTGCCAGCAGTTTTACCGGGACCGGGTATGGCTACACCTTC